A single sample gave rise to the 18 T cell receptor beta chains below, sequenced in a study of T cells in Graves' hyperthyroidism and ophthalmopathy. TCR beta CDR3 sequences were amplified from RNA transcripts. HTBI primers drove first-round RT-PCR of the TCR CDR3. TCRdb passed the multiplex PCR reads through MiXCR, listing each CDR3 protein once. The sample contains around 56,000 distinct CDR3 sequences, approximately 50% of which appear only once. The sample comprised blood. Receptor source: a woman aged 60 to 75 with Graves' ophthalmopathy.

This clonotype was counted many times. The chain uses TRBV5-8 and TRBJ2-7; D is undetermined. CDR3 length: 15 residues. Trimming stripped 2 bases from V and 1 base from J, with 13 bases between. Germline assignment: CDR1 SGHTS and CDR2 YDEGEE. CDR3 amino acids: CASSLFGDPSYEQYF. DNA of the CDR3: TGTGCCAGCAGCTTATTCGGTGATCCTTCCTACGAGCAGTACTTC.

As to this clonotype: This may be a read error: a much more frequent sequence differs by one nucleotide. V is TRBV6-5 and J is TRBJ2-5, with 9 bases matching TRBD1. Looked up from germline, CDR1 is MNHEY and CDR2 is SVGAGI. There are 14 residues in the CDR3. The CDR3 protein is CASRRQGGEEAQYF. The CDR3, as DNA: TGTGCCAGCAGGAGACAGGGGGGGGAAGAGGCCCAGTACTTC.

This clonotype was counted at least ten times. V is TRBV10-3 and J is TRBJ2-1; D may be TRBD2 (6 bases). CDR1 is ENHRY and CDR2 is SYGVKD in the germline V gene. This CDR3 spans 13 amino acids. V lost 7 bases, J lost 9 bases, and 16 bases lay in between. CDR3 coding DNA: TGTGCCATCACCCCAGGAGGGAGCGGTGAGCAGTTCTTC. This encodes CAITPGGSGEQFF.

This clonotype rates as medium-sized. The rearrangement joins TRBV19 to TRBJ2-3; unclear D gene. The germline V gene encodes CDR1 LNHDA and CDR2 SQIVND (reference sequence). The CDR3 loop spans 13 amino acids. Trimming cost V 6 bases and J 0 bases, with 7 bases left between them. The CDR3, as DNA: TGTGCCAGTAGGGCCACTAGCACAGATACGCAGTATTTT. Amino acid sequence: CASRATSTDTQYF.

This clonotype is medium-sized (0.01 to 0.1%) within its sample. The J gene is TRBJ2-7, the V gene TRBV7-7; perhaps TRBD1 as D (6 bases). From germline, CDR1 is SSHAT and CDR2 FNYEAQ (reference sequence). Trimming took off 1 base at V and 7 bases at J, with 11 bases between the two ends. This CDR3 spans 13 amino acids. The CDR3 sequence is CASSLVSGHEQYF. The CDR3, as DNA: TGTGCCAGCAGCTTAGTTTCGGGACATGAGCAGTACTTC. Supplemented by reference TRBV7-7 and TRBJ2-7, the full variable domain reads GAGVSQSPRYKVTKRGQDVTLRCDPISSHATLYWYQQALGQGPEFLTYFNYEAQPDKSGLPSDRFSAERPEGSISTLTIQRTEQRDSAMYRCASSLVSGHEQYFGPGTRLTVT.

V and J are TRBV15 and TRBJ1-6, with D possibly matching TRBD1 (5 bases). CDR1 is LNHNV, CDR2 YYDKDF, per germline (reference sequence). With 3 bases removed from V and 9 bases from J, the gap between germline ends came to 12 bases. The CDR3 extends over 14 amino acids. This CDR3 is CATSSWKGPSPLHF. CDR3 DNA sequence: TGTGCCACCAGCAGTTGGAAGGGACCTTCACCCCTCCACTTT.

The V gene is TRBV28, the J gene TRBJ2-7; D gene unclear. This CDR3 spans 11 amino acids. V lost 8 bases, J lost 2 bases, and 7 bases lay in between. Germline V CDR1 and CDR2: MDHEN, SYDVKM. The CDR3, as DNA: TGTGCCAGCGGAAATGCCTACGAGCAGTACTTC. This gives the protein CASGNAYEQYF.

This clonotype was seen repeatedly, ten times or more. The chain joins TRBV4-2 to TRBJ1-1; unclear D gene. CDR3 length: 16 amino acids. The germline gives CDR1 LGHNA, CDR2 YNFKEQ. V was pared by 1 base and J by 0 bases, with 12 bases between. The CDR3 spells CASSQVRPGMNTEAFF. As DNA, the CDR3 is TGTGCCAGCAGCCAAGTTAGGCCGGGGATGAACACTGAAGCTTTCTTT.

This clonotype was found once. The rearrangement uses TRBV5-1 and TRBJ1-2, with 8 positions matching TRBD1. V gave up 4 bases and J gave up 3 bases; unmatched junction bases: 5. Germline loops: CDR1 SGHRS, CDR2 YFSETQ. The CDR3 consists of 14 residues. The chain's CDR3 is CASSTRQGHYGYTF. The CDR3 bases are TGCGCCAGCAGCACCCGACAGGGGCACTATGGCTACACCTTC.

This clonotype was seen only a few times. The gene calls are TRBV7-3 and TRBJ1-3; D uncertain. The V and J ends lost 1 base and 4 bases respectively, with 8 bases between them. CDR3 length: 14 residues. Per germline, CDR1 SGHTA and CDR2 FQGTGA. Here the CDR3 DNA reads TGTGCCAGCAGCTTAAAGGGTGGAGGAAACACCATATATTTT. Protein product: CASSLKGGGNTIYF.

The sample holds many counts of this clonotype. The rearrangement uses TRBV7-2 and TRBJ2-7, with D maybe TRBD2 (6 bases). Trimming shortened V by 5 bases and J by 3 bases, and 11 bases separated the two germline ends. The CDR3 is made up of 13 amino acids. Germline CDR1 reads SGHTA; CDR2 reads FQGNSA. CDR3 protein: CASSPGTDYEQYF. CDR3 DNA sequence: TGTGCCAGCAGCCCCGGGACTGACTACGAGCAGTACTTC. The entire variable domain, with the rest obtained from reference TRBV7-2 and TRBJ2-7, is as follows: GAGVSQSPSNKVTEKGKDVELRCDPISGHTALYWYRQSLGQGLEFLIYFQGNSAPDKSGLPSDRFSAERTGGSVSTLTIQRTQQEDSAVYLCASSPGTDYEQYFGPGTRLTVT.

The gene calls are TRBV20-1 and TRBJ2-5, with 9 bases matching TRBD2. The J segment lost 5 bases and the V segment lost 3 bases, leaving 10 bases of the junction unmatched. The CDR3 is 15 residues long. CDR1 and CDR2 (germline): DFQATT, SNEGSKA (reference sequence). The CDR3 loop is CSASPSGGIRETQYF. The CDR3 nucleotides are TGCAGTGCTAGCCCCAGCGGGGGGATTCGGGAGACCCAGTACTTC.

The chain links TRBV20-1 to TRBJ2-1; 12 positions match TRBD2. The CDR3 spans 14 residues. The germline V gene encodes CDR1 DFQATT and CDR2 SNEGSKA (reference sequence). V shed 7 bases and J 7 bases; nucleotides not matched to a gene: 8. DNA of the CDR3: TGCAGTGTAGCTAGCGGGGGGGCCTGGAATGAGCAGTTCTTC. Its protein is CSVASGGAWNEQFF.

The gene calls are TRBV6-4 and TRBJ1-1; D is undetermined. Germline CDR1 reads MRHNA; CDR2 reads SNTAGT. This CDR3 comprises 11 residues. V was cut by 3 bases and J by 4 bases, with 3 bases left in between. The CDR3 region has the DNA TGTGCCAGCAGTGATGCCACTGAAGCTTTCTTT. The encoded protein is CASSDATEAFF.

This clonotype has ten or more counts. The chain combines TRBV20-1 with TRBJ2-5; D not resolved. Germline CDR1 is DFQATT and CDR2 is SNEGSKA (reference sequence). Trimming left V 5 bases short and J 1 base short, with 23 bases between. The CDR3 length is 17 residues. Here the CDR3 reads CSARRLESETFQETQYF. The CDR3 DNA sequence: TGCAGTGCTCGAAGGTTGGAGTCGGAGACCTTCCAAGAGACCCAGTACTTC.

The V and J genes are TRBV19 and TRBJ1-3, with 9 positions matching TRBD1. This CDR3 region has 17 residues. CDR1 and CDR2 (germline): LNHDA, SQIVND (reference sequence). The junction had 13 bases not matched to a gene; V was cut back by 2 bases and J by 8 bases. The DNA for the CDR3 is TGTGCCAGTAGTATACCCGGGACAGGGAACTATGGCTACACCATATATTTT. Protein: CASSIPGTGNYGYTIYF. Based on the CDR3 plus reference TRBV19 and TRBJ1-3, the full variable domain is DGGITQSPKYLFRKEGQNVTLSCEQNLNHDAMYWYRQDPGQGLRLIYYSQIVNDFQKGDIAEGYSVSREKKESFPLTVTSAQKNPTAFYLCASSIPGTGNYGYTIYFGEGSWLTVV.

In this sample, this clonotype turned up many times. This sequence joins TRBV5-4 and TRBJ2-5, with 8 bases matching TRBD2. CDR1 and CDR2 (germline): SGHNT, YYREEE (reference sequence). V gave up 2 bases and J gave up 2 bases; unmatched junction bases: 2. This CDR3 comprises 14 residues. The CDR3 protein is CASSFGGGQETQYF. CDR3 sequence (DNA): TGTGCCAGCAGCTTTGGCGGGGGGCAAGAGACCCAGTACTTC.

To note about this clonotype: Relative to the germline gene, one junction end is altered; a read error may explain this. The chain is built from TRBV2 and TRBJ1-5; D is uncertain. The CDR3 totals 16 residues. Germline V gene sequence: CDR1 SNHLY, CDR2 FYNNEI. The CDR3 spells CASSDFEIGSNQPQHF. In nucleotides, the CDR3 is TGTGCTAGCAGTGATTTCGAGATTGGTAGCAATCAGCCCCAGCATTTT.